A selection of T cell receptor beta chains follows, all from one sample in a study of cytomegalovirus exposure and HLA in healthy donors. Clones were read by immunoSEQ multiplex PCR, and TCRdb kept only the in-frame ones, dropping some. The repertoire holds some 150,000 clones, with about four fifths as singletons. Sequenced material: PBMCs. The receptors were sampled from a human donor in good health. Each CDR3 is given with its conserved first and last residue. A D gene is named only where the DNA matches it firmly. Only part of the rows carry a size: once, few, many, or a class if the clone is expanded.

J: TRBJ1-5; D: TRBD1; size: NA; V: TRBV28; CDR3: CASRPGTGVGYSNQPQHF; DNA: TGTGCCAGCAGACCAGGGACAGGGGTAGGCTATAGCAATCAGCCCCAGCATTTT
J: TRBJ1-6; D: NA; size: NA; V: TRBV6-6; CDR3: CASSYSRGGSPLHF; DNA: TGTGCCAGCAGTTACTCCAGGGGAGGGTCACCCCTCCACTTT
J: TRBJ2-2; D: NA; size: NA; V: TRBV30; CDR3: CAWTLGHLFTGELFF; DNA: TGTGCCTGGACCTTAGGACATTTGTTCACCGGGGAGCTGTTTTTT
J: TRBJ2-7; D: NA; size: NA; V: TRBV5-1; CDR3: CASSLLGYSSYEQYF; DNA: TGCGCCAGCAGCTTGCTTGGATACAGCTCCTACGAGCAGTACTTC
J: TRBJ1-5; D: NA; size: few; V: TRBV4-1; CDR3: CASSQGSGNQPQHF; DNA: TGCGCCAGCAGCCAGGGGAGTGGGAATCAGCCCCAGCATTTT
J: TRBJ2-7; D: NA; size: NA; V: TRBV4-3; CDR3: CASSQDFNSVHEQYF; DNA: TGCGCCAGCAGCCAAGATTTCAACAGTGTCCACGAGCAGTACTTC
J: TRBJ2-2; D: NA; size: NA; V: TRBV7-9; CDR3: CASRFSGGHTGELFF; DNA: TGTGCCAGCAGGTTCTCCGGGGGGCACACCGGGGAGCTGTTTTTT
J: TRBJ2-1; D: TRBD2; size: once; V: TRBV4-3; CDR3: CASSQVTGTSGSEDSYNEQFF; DNA: TGCGCCAGCAGCCAAGTCACAGGGACTAGCGGGAGCGAAGACTCCTACAATGAGCAGTTCTTC
J: TRBJ2-2; D: NA; size: NA; V: TRBV5-4; CDR3: CASSLLPGTGELFF; DNA: TGTGCCAGCAGCTTGCTCCCGGGCACCGGGGAGCTGTTTTTT
J: TRBJ2-7; D: TRBD1; size: NA; V: TRBV4-3; CDR3: CASSQTTGGYEQYF; DNA: TGCGCCAGCAGCCAGACGACAGGGGGCTACGAGCAGTACTTC
J: TRBJ1-2; D: NA; size: NA; V: TRBV19; CDR3: CASSPPDYGYTF; DNA: TGTGCCAGTAGCCCGCCGGACTATGGCTACACCTTC
J: TRBJ2-2; D: NA; size: NA; V: TRBV28; CDR3: CASSPIRQGGTGELFF; DNA: TGTGCCAGCAGTCCCATTCGACAGGGAGGAACCGGGGAGCTGTTTTTT
J: TRBJ2-7; D: TRBD1; size: NA; V: TRBV5-6; CDR3: CASSPGQGSYEQYF; DNA: TGTGCCAGCAGCCCAGGACAGGGATCCTACGAGCAGTACTTC
J: TRBJ2-2; D: TRBD1; size: NA; V: TRBV7-2; CDR3: CASRLTGGTGELFF; DNA: TGTGCCAGCAGATTAACAGGGGGCACCGGGGAGCTGTTTTTT
J: TRBJ1-5; D: NA; size: NA; V: TRBV19; CDR3: CASTLLGGLVDQPQHF; DNA: TGTGCCAGTACCCTCCTGGGGGGGCTGGTCGATCAGCCCCAGCATTTT
J: TRBJ2-2; D: NA; size: NA; V: TRBV15; CDR3: CATSRDRGMAGELFF; DNA: TGTGCCACCAGCAGAGATAGGGGGATGGCCGGGGAGCTGTTTTTT
J: TRBJ1-4; D: NA; size: NA; V: TRBV29-1; CDR3: CSAVSEKLFF; DNA: TGCAGCGCTGTGAGTGAAAAACTGTTTTTT
J: TRBJ1-3; D: NA; size: NA; V: TRBV6-1; CDR3: CASIRWGAGNTIYF; DNA: TGTGCCAGCATTCGATGGGGCGCTGGAAACACCATATATTTT
J: TRBJ2-1; D: TRBD2; size: NA; V: TRBV10-3; CDR3: CAISELRERDNEQFF; DNA: TGTGCCATCAGTGAGCTGCGGGAGAGGGACAATGAGCAGTTCTTC
J: TRBJ2-7; D: TRBD1; size: NA; V: TRBV7-9; CDR3: CASSLIRGSSYEQYF; DNA: TGTGCCAGCAGCTTAATCAGGGGGAGCTCCTACGAGCAGTACTTC
J: TRBJ1-1; D: TRBD1; size: once; V: TRBV10-3; CDR3: CAISPRTGTIVEAFF; DNA: TGTGCCATCAGTCCCCGGACAGGCACTATCGTTGAAGCTTTCTTT
J: TRBJ1-4; D: NA; size: few; V: TRBV5-5; CDR3: CASRLNEKLFF; DNA: TGTGCCAGCAGGTTAAATGAAAAACTGTTTTTT
J: TRBJ2-1; D: NA; size: NA; V: TRBV19; CDR3: CASSITRKGGYNEQFF; DNA: TGTGCCAGTAGTATTACGAGAAAGGGGGGGTACAATGAGCAGTTCTTC
J: TRBJ2-7; D: TRBD1; size: NA; V: TRBV18; CDR3: CASSPPTGGVYEQYF; DNA: TGTGCCAGCTCACCCCCGACAGGGGGCGTCTACGAGCAGTACTTC
J: TRBJ2-1; D: TRBD1; size: NA; V: TRBV4-3; CDR3: CASSQGGQGAPNEQFF; DNA: TGCGCCAGCAGCCAGGGGGGACAGGGGGCTCCCAATGAGCAGTTCTTC
J: TRBJ2-2; D: TRBD2; size: NA; V: TRBV29-1; CDR3: CSAGSLAGGRNTGELFF; DNA: TGCAGCGCCGGAAGCCTAGCGGGGGGGCGGAACACCGGGGAGCTGTTTTTT
J: TRBJ2-2; D: NA; size: NA; V: TRBV2; CDR3: CASSEVRSNTGELFF; DNA: TGTGCCAGCAGTGAAGTCAGGTCGAACACCGGGGAGCTGTTTTTT
J: TRBJ2-7; D: TRBD1; size: NA; V: TRBV7-9; CDR3: CASRAGTGGYEQYF; DNA: TGTGCCAGCAGGGCCGGGACAGGGGGCTACGAGCAGTACTTC
J: TRBJ2-1; D: NA; size: NA; V: TRBV9; CDR3: CASSTGSSHNEQFF; DNA: TGTGCCAGCAGCACAGGTAGCTCCCACAATGAGCAGTTCTTC
J: TRBJ2-7; D: TRBD2; size: NA; V: TRBV7-2; CDR3: CASSQGLAGVAEQYF; DNA: TGTGCCAGCAGCCAGGGACTAGCGGGAGTAGCCGAGCAGTACTTC
J: TRBJ1-1; D: TRBD1; size: NA; V: TRBV18; CDR3: CASSPPGTGGHRWGTEAFF; DNA: TGTGCCAGCTCACCACCGGGGACAGGGGGACACCGATGGGGCACTGAAGCTTTCTTT
J: TRBJ2-3; D: TRBD2; size: NA; V: TRBV7-2; CDR3: CASSIRTSGMTDTQYF; DNA: TGTGCCAGCAGCATACGGACTAGCGGGATGACAGATACGCAGTATTTT
J: TRBJ2-7; D: NA; size: NA; V: TRBV14; CDR3: CASSRKLPLGTAYEQYF; DNA: TGTGCCAGCAGCCGCAAGCTGCCTTTGGGCACAGCCTACGAGCAGTACTTC
J: TRBJ2-7; D: NA; size: NA; V: TRBV28; CDR3: CASSFLREQYF; DNA: TGTGCCAGCAGTTTTTTGAGGGAGCAGTACTTC
J: TRBJ1-2; D: NA; size: NA; V: TRBV7-9; CDR3: CASTRTQGKEPGYGYTF; DNA: TGTGCCAGCACCCGAACCCAGGGGAAGGAACCCGGCTATGGCTACACCTTC
J: TRBJ1-1; D: NA; size: few; V: TRBV2; CDR3: CASSVGGNTEAFF; DNA: TGTGCCAGCAGTGTAGGCGGGAACACTGAAGCTTTCTTT
J: TRBJ2-5; D: NA; size: NA; V: TRBV25-1; CDR3: CASSEAGTQYF; DNA: TGTGCCAGCAGTGAGGCGGGGACCCAGTACTTC
J: TRBJ2-3; D: NA; size: NA; V: TRBV2; CDR3: CAGSLLFRSTDTQYF; DNA: TGTGCCGGTTCCCTCCTGTTTAGAAGCACAGATACGCAGTATTTT
J: TRBJ2-1; D: NA; size: NA; V: TRBV9; CDR3: CASSMGGRSSEQFF; DNA: TGTGCCAGCAGCATGGGAGGAAGATCGAGTGAGCAGTTCTTC
J: TRBJ1-2; D: TRBD1; size: once; V: TRBV2; CDR3: CASSDPPTGGYGYTF; DNA: TGTGCCAGCAGTGATCCCCCGACAGGGGGCTATGGCTACACCTTC
J: TRBJ1-1; D: NA; size: few; V: TRBV21-1; CDR3: CASSTRGALNTEAFF; DNA: TGTGCCAGCAGCACCCGGGGGGCTCTGAACACTGAAGCTTTCTTT
J: TRBJ1-3; D: NA; size: few; V: TRBV5-1; CDR3: CASSLAGGSGNTIYF; DNA: TGCGCCAGCAGCTTGGCGGGGGGCTCTGGAAACACCATATATTTT
J: TRBJ2-2; D: TRBD2; size: NA; V: TRBV5-1; CDR3: CASSTLGLAGNTGELFF; DNA: TGCGCCAGCAGCACATTAGGACTAGCGGGGAACACCGGGGAGCTGTTTTTT
J: TRBJ2-7; D: TRBD2; size: NA; V: TRBV27; CDR3: CASTPSGSKYEQYF; DNA: TGTGCCAGCACCCCTAGCGGGAGTAAGTACGAGCAGTACTTC
J: TRBJ2-7; D: NA; size: few; V: TRBV5-4; CDR3: CASSQTGTEQYF; DNA: TGTGCCAGCAGCCAAACAGGGACCGAGCAGTACTTC
J: TRBJ2-4; D: TRBD1; size: NA; V: TRBV23-1; CDR3: CASSLGTVAKNIQYF; DNA: TGCGCCAGCAGCCTAGGGACAGTAGCCAAAAACATTCAGTACTTC
J: TRBJ2-1; D: TRBD2; size: NA; V: TRBV28; CDR3: CASSLTGLAGLYVAQFF; DNA: TGTGCCAGCAGTTTAACGGGACTAGCGGGACTATACGTCGCGCAGTTCTTC
J: TRBJ1-1; D: TRBD1; size: NA; V: TRBV7-9; CDR3: CASSLGTGLNTEAFF; DNA: TGTGCCAGCAGCTTAGGGACAGGGTTGAACACTGAAGCTTTCTTT
J: TRBJ2-7; D: TRBD1; size: NA; V: TRBV6-1; CDR3: CASSEMGQNYEQYF; DNA: TGTGCCAGCAGTGAGATGGGACAGAACTACGAGCAGTACTTC
J: TRBJ2-7; D: TRBD1; size: NA; V: TRBV9; CDR3: CASSPTGKGEQYF; DNA: TGTGCCAGCAGCCCGACAGGGAAGGGCGAGCAGTACTTC
J: TRBJ1-1; D: NA; size: NA; V: TRBV5-1; CDR3: CASSLTEPRGTEAFF; DNA: TGCGCCAGCAGCTTGACCGAGCCGAGGGGGACTGAAGCTTTCTTT